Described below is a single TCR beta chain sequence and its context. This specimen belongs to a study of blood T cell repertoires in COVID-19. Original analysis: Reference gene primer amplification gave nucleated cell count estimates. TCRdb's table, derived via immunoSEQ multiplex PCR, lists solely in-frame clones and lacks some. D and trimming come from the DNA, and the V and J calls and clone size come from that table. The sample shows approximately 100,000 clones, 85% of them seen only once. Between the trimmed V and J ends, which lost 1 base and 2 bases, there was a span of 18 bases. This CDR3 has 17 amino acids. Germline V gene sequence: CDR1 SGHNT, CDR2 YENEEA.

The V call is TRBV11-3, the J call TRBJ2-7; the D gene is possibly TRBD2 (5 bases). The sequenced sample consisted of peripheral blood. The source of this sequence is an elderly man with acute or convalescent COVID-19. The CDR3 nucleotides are TGTGCCAGCAGCTTAGGACTCGGGATAGGTGACACCTACGAGCAGTACTTC. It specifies CASSLGLGIGDTYEQYF.